A selection of T cell receptor beta chains follows, all from one sample in a study of regulatory T cells in long-lasting Graves disease. MiXCR, run by TCRdb on the multiplex PCR reads, gives a single entry per CDR3 protein. The sample has hundreds of thousands of distinct CDR3 sequences; about 20% are singletons. Specimen: peripheral blood mononuclear cells (PBMCs), collected at new diagnosis, from a patient treated with antithyroid drugs. These receptors were collected from a female donor with Graves disease. Both conserved end residues are part of each CDR3. The order of the fields is J gene, D gene, clone size, V gene, CDR3 DNA, CDR3 protein. The D gene is left open where the match is weak. Clone size, where shown, is once, few, many, or a class for clones that have expanded.

j_gene: TRBJ1-4
d_gene: -
abundance: many
v_gene: TRBV24-1
CDR3nt: TGTGCCACCAGTGATTTGCGTGTGAGCGAAAAACTGTTTTTT
CDR3aa: CATSDLRVSEKLFF

j_gene: TRBJ2-7
d_gene: TRBD2
abundance: many
v_gene: TRBV6-5
CDR3nt: TGTGCCAGCAGTTACCAGCGGGGATCCTACGAGCAGTACTTC
CDR3aa: CASSYQRGSYEQYF

j_gene: TRBJ2-7
d_gene: -
abundance: many
v_gene: TRBV11-2
CDR3nt: TGTGCCAGCAGCTTGGGGGGTTCCTACGAGCAGTACTTC
CDR3aa: CASSLGGSYEQYF

j_gene: TRBJ1-2
d_gene: -
abundance: -
v_gene: TRBV20-1
CDR3nt: TGCAGTGCTAGAGTACTTAACCCCGGCGGCAACTATGGCTACACCTTC
CDR3aa: CSARVLNPGGNYGYTF

j_gene: TRBJ2-5
d_gene: -
abundance: many
v_gene: TRBV19
CDR3nt: TGTGCCAGTAGTATATGGGGGAAGGAAGAGACCCAGTACTTC
CDR3aa: CASSIWGKEETQYF

j_gene: TRBJ1-1
d_gene: -
abundance: many
v_gene: TRBV12-3/TRBV12-4
CDR3nt: TGTGCCAGCAGCCGCGGACCCCTGGGAAGCACTGAAGCTTTCTTT
CDR3aa: CASSRGPLGSTEAFF

j_gene: TRBJ2-3
d_gene: -
abundance: many
v_gene: TRBV9
CDR3nt: TGTGCCAGCAGCGCGAGGGCAGACTCTTCTAGCACAGATACGCAGTATTTT
CDR3aa: CASSARADSSSTDTQYF

j_gene: TRBJ2-3
d_gene: -
abundance: -
v_gene: TRBV13
CDR3nt: TGTGCCAGCAGCCCAGGGAACGCCACTAGCACAGATACGCAGTATTTT
CDR3aa: CASSPGNATSTDTQYF

j_gene: TRBJ2-5
d_gene: -
abundance: few
v_gene: TRBV20-1
CDR3nt: TGCAGTGCTACCGAGACGGGCCAGCAAGAGACCCAGTGCTTC
CDR3aa: CSATETGQQETQCF

j_gene: TRBJ1-2
d_gene: -
abundance: -
v_gene: TRBV20-1
CDR3nt: TGCAGCGTTGAAATGGCAGAGAACTCCTATGGCTACACCTTC
CDR3aa: CSVEMAENSYGYTF

j_gene: TRBJ2-7
d_gene: TRBD2
abundance: few
v_gene: TRBV7-9
CDR3nt: TGTGCCAGCAGCTTAGTTGGGGGAGGGCCCTCGGAGCAGTACTTC
CDR3aa: CASSLVGGGPSEQYF

j_gene: TRBJ1-1
d_gene: TRBD1
abundance: many
v_gene: TRBV9
CDR3nt: TGTGCCAGCAGCGGTCAGGGGACAGGTCCCTCTGAAGCTTTCTTT
CDR3aa: CASSGQGTGPSEAFF

j_gene: TRBJ2-5
d_gene: -
abundance: -
v_gene: TRBV30
CDR3nt: TGTGCCTGGACTCGGAGGGGGGGGGTCGGAGAGACCCAGTACTTC
CDR3aa: CAWTRRGGVGETQYF

j_gene: TRBJ2-3
d_gene: -
abundance: -
v_gene: TRBV20-1
CDR3nt: TGCAGTGCTAGACCGGGCTTTGAGCGCGGAAGGGCAGATACGCAGTATTTT
CDR3aa: CSARPGFERGRADTQYF

j_gene: TRBJ2-2
d_gene: TRBD1
abundance: -
v_gene: TRBV6-1
CDR3nt: TGTGCCAGCAGTAACAGGGGAAACGCCGGGGAGCTGTTTTTT
CDR3aa: CASSNRGNAGELFF

j_gene: TRBJ2-3
d_gene: TRBD2
abundance: few
v_gene: TRBV19
CDR3nt: TGTGCCAGTAGAGCCGGGACTAGCGGGAGGCCAGATACGCAGTATTTT
CDR3aa: CASRAGTSGRPDTQYF

j_gene: TRBJ2-7
d_gene: TRBD2
abundance: few
v_gene: TRBV19
CDR3nt: TGTGCCAGTAGTTTGGCGGGAGGGCCTTTCGAGCAGTACTTC
CDR3aa: CASSLAGGPFEQYF

j_gene: TRBJ2-3
d_gene: -
abundance: many
v_gene: TRBV27
CDR3nt: TGTGCCAGCAGTTCCTGGGTTAGCACAGATACGCAGTATTTT
CDR3aa: CASSSWVSTDTQYF

j_gene: TRBJ1-4
d_gene: TRBD1
abundance: many
v_gene: TRBV29-1
CDR3nt: TGCAGCGTAGAAGACAGGGGGCAGGATGAAAAACTGTTTTTT
CDR3aa: CSVEDRGQDEKLFF

j_gene: TRBJ2-7
d_gene: -
abundance: many
v_gene: TRBV12-3/TRBV12-4
CDR3nt: TGTGCCAGCAGTTTAGCGGGCTTTGGAAACGAGCAGTACTTC
CDR3aa: CASSLAGFGNEQYF

j_gene: TRBJ1-2
d_gene: -
abundance: many
v_gene: TRBV14
CDR3nt: TGTGCCAGCAGCCCCCATCCCCCTGGCTACACCTTC
CDR3aa: CASSPHPPGYTF

j_gene: TRBJ2-3
d_gene: TRBD1
abundance: many
v_gene: TRBV4-1
CDR3nt: TGCGCCAGCAGCCAAGCCGGGACAGGAGGCACAGATACGCAGTATTTT
CDR3aa: CASSQAGTGGTDTQYF

j_gene: TRBJ2-2
d_gene: -
abundance: many
v_gene: TRBV11-2
CDR3nt: TGTGCCAGCAGCTCCAGTGCGTTGGGGGTGGGGACCGGGGAGCTGTTTTTT
CDR3aa: CASSSSALGVGTGELFF

j_gene: TRBJ2-3
d_gene: TRBD2
abundance: few
v_gene: TRBV4-1
CDR3nt: TGCGCCAGCAGCCAAGTCGGCGGGAGGGGCTTTAGCACAGATACGCAGTATTTT
CDR3aa: CASSQVGGRGFSTDTQYF

j_gene: TRBJ2-3
d_gene: -
abundance: -
v_gene: TRBV29-1
CDR3nt: TGCAGCGTTGCGCTGGGGGATACGCAGTATTTT
CDR3aa: CSVALGDTQYF

j_gene: TRBJ2-1
d_gene: TRBD1
abundance: once
v_gene: TRBV29-1
CDR3nt: TGCAGCGTTGACAGCGGACAGGGCGAAGGATACAATGAGCAGTTCTTC
CDR3aa: CSVDSGQGEGYNEQFF

j_gene: TRBJ1-1
d_gene: -
abundance: many
v_gene: TRBV12-3/TRBV12-4
CDR3nt: TGTGCCAGCAGTTTAGTTGAGACAGGCCGCCACTTT
CDR3aa: CASSLVETGRHF

j_gene: TRBJ1-1
d_gene: -
abundance: many
v_gene: TRBV5-1
CDR3nt: TGCGCCAGCAGCACGGCCCAGGGAGGAAACACTGAAGCTTTCTTT
CDR3aa: CASSTAQGGNTEAFF

j_gene: TRBJ2-3
d_gene: -
abundance: many
v_gene: TRBV12-3/TRBV12-4
CDR3nt: TGTGCCAGCAGTTCGGTCGCGGTCAGCACAGATACGCAGTATTTT
CDR3aa: CASSSVAVSTDTQYF

j_gene: TRBJ2-1
d_gene: TRBD2
abundance: -
v_gene: TRBV4-2
CDR3nt: TGTGCCAGCAGCCAACTAGCGGGAGACAATGAGCAGTTCTTC
CDR3aa: CASSQLAGDNEQFF

j_gene: TRBJ2-5
d_gene: TRBD1
abundance: many
v_gene: TRBV5-1
CDR3nt: TGCGCCAGCAGCTTCAGGGGGCAAGGAGAGACCCAGTACTTC
CDR3aa: CASSFRGQGETQYF

j_gene: TRBJ2-7
d_gene: -
abundance: many
v_gene: TRBV30
CDR3nt: TGTGCCTGGAGTGAGGGGGGAAAGGCCGAGCAGTACTTC
CDR3aa: CAWSEGGKAEQYF

j_gene: TRBJ1-6
d_gene: -
abundance: many
v_gene: TRBV3-1
CDR3nt: TGTGCCAGCCAGTCCGTTGGGGGATCACCCCTCCACTTT
CDR3aa: CASQSVGGSPLHF

j_gene: TRBJ2-7
d_gene: TRBD2
abundance: many
v_gene: TRBV7-9
CDR3nt: TGTGCCAGCAGCCGGGTAGCGGGAGGTGGCATCTACGAGCAGTACTTC
CDR3aa: CASSRVAGGGIYEQYF

j_gene: TRBJ2-7
d_gene: TRBD2
abundance: -
v_gene: TRBV20-1
CDR3nt: TGCAGTGCTAGAAGTACCGGGACTAGCGGGTTCTACGAGCAGTACTTC
CDR3aa: CSARSTGTSGFYEQYF

j_gene: TRBJ1-1
d_gene: TRBD1
abundance: -
v_gene: TRBV7-9
CDR3nt: TGTGCCAGCAGCTTAGGGGACAGGGGAGGGGACACTGAAGCTTTCTTT
CDR3aa: CASSLGDRGGDTEAFF

j_gene: TRBJ1-1
d_gene: -
abundance: many
v_gene: TRBV5-5
CDR3nt: TGTGCCAGCAGCTCCCCATTCCGGGGGGGAACTGAAGCTTTCTTT
CDR3aa: CASSSPFRGGTEAFF

j_gene: TRBJ2-5
d_gene: TRBD1
abundance: -
v_gene: TRBV12-3/TRBV12-4
CDR3nt: TGTGCCAGCAGCCAATGGGGACAGGGGGCATATGAGACCCAGTACTTC
CDR3aa: CASSQWGQGAYETQYF

j_gene: TRBJ1-2
d_gene: -
abundance: -
v_gene: TRBV28
CDR3nt: TGTGCCAGCAGTTTATTGGGGGGGCCCCCCGATGGCTACACCTTC
CDR3aa: CASSLLGGPPDGYTF

j_gene: TRBJ2-2
d_gene: -
abundance: many
v_gene: TRBV29-1
CDR3nt: TGCAGCGTTTCCATGGGGGCCTGGAACACCGGGGAGCTGTTTTTT
CDR3aa: CSVSMGAWNTGELFF

j_gene: TRBJ2-6
d_gene: -
abundance: few
v_gene: TRBV9
CDR3nt: TGTGCCAGCAGCGTAGCTACAGGGCGCCCCTCTGGGGCCAACGTCCTGACTTTC
CDR3aa: CASSVATGRPSGANVLTF

j_gene: TRBJ2-3
d_gene: TRBD2
abundance: many
v_gene: TRBV9
CDR3nt: TGTGCCAGCAGCCCCTCAGCGTGGGCGGGGGGGACAGATACGCAGTATTTT
CDR3aa: CASSPSAWAGGTDTQYF

j_gene: TRBJ1-1
d_gene: -
abundance: many
v_gene: TRBV19
CDR3nt: TGTGCCAGTGGGGACCGGATGAACACTGAAGCTTTCTTT
CDR3aa: CASGDRMNTEAFF

j_gene: TRBJ1-2
d_gene: -
abundance: -
v_gene: TRBV12-1
CDR3nt: TGTGCCAGCAGCCCGGGCAGGGCCTCCTATGGCTACACCTTC
CDR3aa: CASSPGRASYGYTF

j_gene: TRBJ2-2
d_gene: -
abundance: -
v_gene: TRBV19
CDR3nt: TGTGCCAGTAGTATAGTGGGTTCCGGGGAGCTGTTTTTT
CDR3aa: CASSIVGSGELFF

j_gene: TRBJ1-1
d_gene: -
abundance: many
v_gene: TRBV5-1
CDR3nt: TGCGCCAGCAGCGCGACACTAACGAACACTGAAGCTTTCTTT
CDR3aa: CASSATLTNTEAFF

j_gene: TRBJ2-7
d_gene: TRBD2
abundance: -
v_gene: TRBV18
CDR3nt: TGTGCCAGCTCACCCCGAGCGGGAGAAGCCTACGAGCAGTACTTC
CDR3aa: CASSPRAGEAYEQYF

j_gene: TRBJ2-7
d_gene: TRBD2
abundance: many
v_gene: TRBV29-1
CDR3nt: TGCAGCGGGACTAGCGGGAGTTCCGAGCAGTACTTC
CDR3aa: CSGTSGSSEQYF

j_gene: TRBJ1-4
d_gene: -
abundance: many
v_gene: TRBV6-2/TRBV6-3
CDR3nt: TGTGCCAGCAGTTACGGGTCAGAGAAAGATGAAAAACTGTTTTTT
CDR3aa: CASSYGSEKDEKLFF

j_gene: TRBJ2-1
d_gene: TRBD2
abundance: few
v_gene: TRBV11-2
CDR3nt: TGTGCCAGCAGCCCCACTAGCGGGAACTTCAATGAGCAGTTCTTC
CDR3aa: CASSPTSGNFNEQFF

j_gene: TRBJ2-2
d_gene: -
abundance: -
v_gene: TRBV7-9
CDR3nt: -
CDR3aa: CASSFPPGLYSPGSCFF

j_gene: TRBJ2-3
d_gene: -
abundance: many
v_gene: TRBV18
CDR3nt: TGTGCCAGCTCACCAAACAAAGGGGTTTCAGATACGCAGTATTTT
CDR3aa: CASSPNKGVSDTQYF

j_gene: TRBJ2-7
d_gene: -
abundance: many
v_gene: TRBV10-3
CDR3nt: TGTGCCATCAGTGGTTCAGGGGCGGCCGAGCAGTACTTC
CDR3aa: CAISGSGAAEQYF

j_gene: TRBJ2-1
d_gene: -
abundance: many
v_gene: TRBV27
CDR3nt: TGTGCCAGCAGTCGGGGCTTGAGCTCCTACAATGAGCAGTTCTTC
CDR3aa: CASSRGLSSYNEQFF